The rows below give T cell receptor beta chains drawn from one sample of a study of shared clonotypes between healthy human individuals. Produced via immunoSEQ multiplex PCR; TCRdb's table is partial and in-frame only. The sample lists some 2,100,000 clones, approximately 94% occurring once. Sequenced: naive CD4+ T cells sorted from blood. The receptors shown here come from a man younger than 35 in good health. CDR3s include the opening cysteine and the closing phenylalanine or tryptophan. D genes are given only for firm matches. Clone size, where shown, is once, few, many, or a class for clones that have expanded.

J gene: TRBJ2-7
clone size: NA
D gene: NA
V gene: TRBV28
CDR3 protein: CASSSAGAGTHEQYF
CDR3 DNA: TGTGCCAGCAGTTCCGCCGGGGCAGGGACCCACGAGCAGTACTTC

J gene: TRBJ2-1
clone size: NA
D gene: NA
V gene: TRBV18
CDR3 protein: CASSPPGGGRLDEQFF
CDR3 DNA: TGTGCCAGCTCACCACCCGGAGGGGGTCGATTAGATGAGCAGTTCTTC

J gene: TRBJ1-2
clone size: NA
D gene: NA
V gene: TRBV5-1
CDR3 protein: CASSLEAPYGYTF
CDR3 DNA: TGCGCCAGCAGCTTGGAAGCACCTTATGGCTACACCTTC

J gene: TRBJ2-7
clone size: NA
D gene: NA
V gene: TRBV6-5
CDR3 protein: CASSFNGGLREQYF
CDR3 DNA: TGTGCCAGCAGTTTCAACGGGGGGCTGAGGGAGCAGTACTTC

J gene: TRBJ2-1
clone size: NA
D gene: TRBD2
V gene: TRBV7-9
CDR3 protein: CASSHSGGNNEQFF
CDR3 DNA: TGTGCCAGCAGTCATAGCGGGGGCAACAATGAGCAGTTCTTC

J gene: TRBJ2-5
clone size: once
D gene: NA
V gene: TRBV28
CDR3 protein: CASRPAVGALETQYF
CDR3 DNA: TGTGCCAGCAGGCCCGCGGTGGGAGCTCTGGAGACCCAGTACTTC

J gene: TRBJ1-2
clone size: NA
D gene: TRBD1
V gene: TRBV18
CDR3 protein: CASSPSGTDYGYTF
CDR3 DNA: TGTGCCAGCTCACCTTCCGGGACAGACTATGGCTACACCTTC

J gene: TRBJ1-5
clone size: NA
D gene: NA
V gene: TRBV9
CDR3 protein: CASSVDGDQPQHF
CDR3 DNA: TGTGCCAGCAGCGTAGATGGTGATCAGCCCCAGCATTTT

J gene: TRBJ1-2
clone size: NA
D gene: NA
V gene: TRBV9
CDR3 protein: CASSLDRNYGYTF
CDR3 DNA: TGTGCCAGCAGCCTAGACAGGAACTATGGCTACACCTTC

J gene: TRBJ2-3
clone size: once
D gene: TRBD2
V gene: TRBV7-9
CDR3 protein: CASSLSGGTDTQYF
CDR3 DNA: TGTGCCAGCAGCTTGAGCGGGGGCACAGATACGCAGTATTTT

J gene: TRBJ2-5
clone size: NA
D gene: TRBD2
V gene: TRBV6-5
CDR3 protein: CASSPGLAGATQYF
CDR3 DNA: TGTGCCAGCAGTCCGGGACTAGCGGGGGCGACCCAGTACTTC

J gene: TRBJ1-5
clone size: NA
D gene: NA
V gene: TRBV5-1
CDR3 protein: CASSRGPSEGNQPQHF
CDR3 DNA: TGCGCCAGCAGCCGAGGACCCTCCGAAGGCAATCAGCCCCAGCATTTT

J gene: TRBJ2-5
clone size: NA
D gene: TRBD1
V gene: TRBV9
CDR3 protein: CASSLWTGPQETQYF
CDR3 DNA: TGTGCCAGCAGCCTCTGGACAGGGCCCCAAGAGACCCAGTACTTC

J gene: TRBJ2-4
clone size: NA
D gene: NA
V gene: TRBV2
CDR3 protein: CASSDPLGKNIQYF
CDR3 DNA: TGTGCCAGCAGTGACCCCCTAGGCAAAAACATTCAGTACTTC

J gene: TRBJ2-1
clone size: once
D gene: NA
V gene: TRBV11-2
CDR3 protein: CASNQGGGEQFF
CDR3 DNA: TGTGCCAGCAACCAGGGAGGGGGTGAGCAGTTCTTC

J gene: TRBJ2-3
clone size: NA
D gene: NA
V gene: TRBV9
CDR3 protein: CASSVSSARGDTQYF
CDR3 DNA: TGTGCCAGCAGCGTAAGTTCAGCGAGAGGAGATACGCAGTATTTT

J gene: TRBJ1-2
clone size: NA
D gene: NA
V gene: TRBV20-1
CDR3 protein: CSARAGYGYTF
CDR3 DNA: TGCAGTGCTAGGGCGGGGTATGGCTACACCTTC

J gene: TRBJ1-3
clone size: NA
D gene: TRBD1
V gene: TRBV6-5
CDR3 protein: CASSEQGTSGNTIYF
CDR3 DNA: TGTGCCAGCAGCGAACAGGGGACCTCTGGAAACACCATATATTTT

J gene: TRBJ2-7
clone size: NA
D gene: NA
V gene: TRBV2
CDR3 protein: CASTLQGSYEQYF
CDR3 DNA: TGTGCCAGCACCTTACAGGGCTCCTACGAGCAGTACTTC

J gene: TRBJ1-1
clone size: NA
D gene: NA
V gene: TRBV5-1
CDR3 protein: CASSLWGSGTEAFF
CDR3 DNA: TGCGCCAGCAGCTTGTGGGGCTCGGGCACTGAAGCTTTCTTT

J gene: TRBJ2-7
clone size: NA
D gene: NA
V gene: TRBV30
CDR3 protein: CACLVIRGSGEQYF
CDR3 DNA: TGTGCCTGCCTCGTGATCCGGGGGTCGGGCGAGCAGTACTTC

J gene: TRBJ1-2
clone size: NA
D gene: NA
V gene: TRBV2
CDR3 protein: CASSESGLGYTF
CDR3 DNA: TGTGCCAGCAGTGAATCGGGGTTGGGCTACACCTTC

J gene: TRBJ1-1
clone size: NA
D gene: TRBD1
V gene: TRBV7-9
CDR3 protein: CASSLSGARDRFFF
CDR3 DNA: TGTGCCAGCAGCTTAAGTGGGGCCCGGGACAGGTTTTTCTTT

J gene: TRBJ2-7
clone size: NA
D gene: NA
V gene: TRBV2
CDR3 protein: CASSGQRDTYEQYF
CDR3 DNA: TGTGCCAGCTCCGGTCAGCGGGACACCTACGAGCAGTACTTC

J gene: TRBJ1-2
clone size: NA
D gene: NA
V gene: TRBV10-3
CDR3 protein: CAIRRMGDGYTF
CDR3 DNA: TGTGCCATCAGGAGGATGGGGGATGGCTACACCTTC

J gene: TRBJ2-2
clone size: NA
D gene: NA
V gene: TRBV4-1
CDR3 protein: CASSLTNPGGGFAGELFF
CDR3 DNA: TGCGCCAGCAGCCTCACTAACCCCGGCGGAGGGTTCGCCGGGGAGCTGTTTTTT

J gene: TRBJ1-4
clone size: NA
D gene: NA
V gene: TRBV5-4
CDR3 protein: CASSFGATNEKLFF
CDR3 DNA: TGTGCCAGCAGCTTTGGTGCAACTAATGAAAAACTGTTTTTT

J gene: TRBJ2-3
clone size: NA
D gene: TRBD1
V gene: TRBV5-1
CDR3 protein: CASSKGQHTDTQYF
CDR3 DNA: TGCGCCAGCAGCAAGGGACAGCACACAGATACGCAGTATTTT

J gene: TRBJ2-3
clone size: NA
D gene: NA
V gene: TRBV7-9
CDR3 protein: CASNPQEGTQYF
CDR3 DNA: TGTGCCAGCAACCCACAGGAGGGGACGCAGTATTTT

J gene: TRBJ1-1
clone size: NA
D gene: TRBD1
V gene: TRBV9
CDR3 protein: CASSVTGTGVAEAFF
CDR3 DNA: TGTGCCAGCAGCGTAACCGGGACAGGGGTCGCTGAAGCTTTCTTT

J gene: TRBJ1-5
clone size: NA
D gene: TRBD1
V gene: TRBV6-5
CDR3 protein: CASSLGGIDQPQHF
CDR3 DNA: TGTGCCAGCTCTTTAGGGGGCATTGATCAGCCCCAGCATTTT

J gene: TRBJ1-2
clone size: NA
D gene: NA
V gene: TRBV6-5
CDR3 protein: CASSYDWATPPEGYTF
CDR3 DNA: TGTGCCAGCAGTTACGACTGGGCCACCCCGCCGGAGGGCTACACCTTC

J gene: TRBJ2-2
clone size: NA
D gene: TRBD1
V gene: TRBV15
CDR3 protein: CASRDRAAGELFF
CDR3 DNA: TGTGCCTCCCGGGACAGGGCTGCCGGGGAGCTGTTTTTT

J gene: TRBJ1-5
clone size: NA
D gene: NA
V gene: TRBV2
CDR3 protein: CASSELGFGQPQHF
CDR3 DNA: TGTGCCAGCAGTGAACTGGGGTTCGGTCAGCCCCAGCATTTT

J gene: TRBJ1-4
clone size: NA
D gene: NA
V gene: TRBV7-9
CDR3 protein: CASSAQGGPNEKLFF
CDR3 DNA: TGTGCCAGCAGCGCACAGGGAGGGCCTAATGAAAAACTGTTTTTT

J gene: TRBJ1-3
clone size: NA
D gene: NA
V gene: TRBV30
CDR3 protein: CAWRTAGGSGNTIYF
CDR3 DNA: TGTGCCTGGAGAACAGCCGGGGGCTCTGGAAACACCATATATTTT

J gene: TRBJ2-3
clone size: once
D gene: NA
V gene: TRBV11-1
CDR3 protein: CASSLTQGGTTDTQYF
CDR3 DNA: TGTGCCAGCAGCTTAACACAGGGTGGGACCACAGATACGCAGTATTTT

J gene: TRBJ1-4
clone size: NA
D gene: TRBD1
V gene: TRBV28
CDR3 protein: CASSLPLGTANEKLFF
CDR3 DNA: TGTGCCAGCAGTTTACCCCTCGGGACAGCGAATGAAAAACTGTTTTTT

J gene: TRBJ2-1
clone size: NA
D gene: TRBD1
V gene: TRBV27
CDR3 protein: CASRRTGLGWQFF
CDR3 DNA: TGTGCCAGCAGAAGGACAGGGTTGGGTTGGCAGTTCTTC

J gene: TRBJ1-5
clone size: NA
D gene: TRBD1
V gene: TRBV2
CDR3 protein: CASSEMGVDRVFNQPQHF
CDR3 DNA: TGTGCCAGCAGTGAAATGGGGGTGGACAGGGTGTTTAATCAGCCCCAGCATTTT

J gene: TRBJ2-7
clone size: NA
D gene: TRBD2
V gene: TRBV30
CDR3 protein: CAWSVATSGNYEQYF
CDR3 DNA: TGTGCCTGGAGTGTCGCGACTAGCGGAAACTACGAGCAGTACTTC

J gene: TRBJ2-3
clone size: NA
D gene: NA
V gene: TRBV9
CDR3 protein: CASSVVLRGGIDTQYF
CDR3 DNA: TGTGCCAGCAGCGTAGTATTGAGGGGGGGCATAGATACGCAGTATTTT

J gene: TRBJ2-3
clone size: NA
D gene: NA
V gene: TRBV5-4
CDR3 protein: CASSPRGADTQYF
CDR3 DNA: TGTGCCAGCAGCCCCCGGGGAGCCGATACGCAGTATTTT

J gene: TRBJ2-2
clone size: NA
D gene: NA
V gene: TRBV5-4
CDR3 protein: CAYAGWGGTGELFF
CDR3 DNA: TGTGCCTACGCCGGTTGGGGAGGTACCGGGGAGCTGTTTTTT

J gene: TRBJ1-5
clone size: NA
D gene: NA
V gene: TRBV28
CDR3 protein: CASSSQVPGGSQPQHF
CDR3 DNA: TGTGCCAGCAGTTCCCAAGTTCCGGGGGGCTCTCAGCCCCAGCATTTT